This TCR beta chain appears in the sequencing data of a study of cytomegalovirus exposure and HLA in healthy donors. Study observations and caveats: Later work showed greater clonal expansion in HLA-associated TCR beta chains than in equally common others.

CDR1 and CDR2 from the germline V gene are LNHDA and SQIVND (reference sequence). This CDR3 has 14 residues. J was trimmed by 7 bases and V by 1 base; bases with no gene match: 2. A note on this clone: Its antigen is unknown.

The PCR had 60 Vbeta and 13 Jbeta primers. The table came from immunoSEQ multiplex PCR; TCRdb's copy has only in-frame clones and leaves some out. The sample table includes more than 200,000 clones. Sample: PBMCs. The origin of this receptor is a woman between 25 and 40 years old in good health and CMV-seropositive. V is TRBV19 and J is TRBJ2-7; TRBD2 aligns across 12 bases. DNA for the CDR3: TGTGCCAGTAGTATAGGCGGACTAGCGGGAGAGCAGTACTTC. As protein: CASSIGGLAGEQYF.